This T cell receptor beta chain was observed in a study of T-cell reconstitution after alpha-beta-depleted transplantation in children. The CDR3 sequence is 14 residues long. Germline CDR1 is ENHRY and CDR2 is SYGVKD. V gave up 3 bases and J gave up 1 base, with 9 bases separating them. The table lists this clonotype with a few counts. Unique molecular identifiers were built into the TCRbeta library. A single record per CDR3 protein comes from TCRdb applying MiXCR to the PCR reads. The table lists about 400,000 distinct CDR3 sequences, over 20% of them singletons. The source material was PBMCs from the stem cell graft donor, sampled from the stem cell graft. The TCR sequence derives from a human donor who donated a stem cell graft to a child with acute myeloid leukemia. The chain carries TRBV10-3 and TRBJ1-1, with unresolved D. DNA of the CDR3: TGTGCCATCAGTGACCCCGGAGAGAACACTGAAGCTTTCTTT. Its protein product is CAISDPGENTEAFF.